The 5 T cell receptor beta chains below come from one sample, sequenced in a study of blood T cell repertoires in COVID-19. The method was immunoSEQ multiplex PCR; TCRdb's version includes in-frame clones alone and lacks a portion of them. The table lists under 85,000 clones, approximately 83% of them singletons. Sequencing used peripheral blood. These receptors originate from a human donor in a cohort sampled during active COVID-19.

This sequence joins TRBV7-2 and TRBJ2-5; TRBD2 aligns across 7 bases. There are 13 residues in the CDR3. The germline CDR1 and CDR2 sequences are SGHTA and FQGNSA. The junction had 6 bases not matched to a gene; V was cut back by 6 bases and J by 5 bases. The CDR3 sequence is CASRSPGGETQYF. CDR3 DNA sequence: TGTGCCAGCAGATCCCCCGGGGGGGAGACCCAGTACTTC.

V gene TRBV27 combines with J gene TRBJ2-5, with TRBD1 matching 7 bases. The V segment lost 3 bases and the J segment 0 bases; nucleotides outside the gene matches: 1. CDR1 and CDR2 from the germline V gene are MNHEY and SMNVEV (reference sequence). The CDR3 has 14 amino acids. This CDR3 is CASSLDRNQETQYF. The CDR3 nucleotides read TGTGCCAGCAGTTTGGACAGGAACCAAGAGACCCAGTACTTC.

V is TRBV3-1 (or the pseudogene TRBV3-2) and J is TRBJ1-5; D is uncertain. V gave up 5 bases and J gave up 4 bases, with 12 bases separating them. The V gene's germline CDR1 is LGHDT and CDR2 YNNKEL (reference sequence). The CDR3 sequence is 14 residues long. The CDR3 DNA reads as TGTGCCAGCAGCAACAACGAGGGAAATCAGCCCCAGCATTTT. Translating gives CASSNNEGNQPQHF.

The chain couples TRBV7-9 to TRBJ1-4; a possible D gene is TRBD1 (5 bases). The CDR3 length is 17 residues. V gave up 5 bases and J gave up 6 bases, with 22 bases separating them. The germline V gene has CDR1 SEHNR and CDR2 FQNEAQ (reference sequence). The CDR3 loop reads CASSTSRRGWRYEKLFF. The CDR3 nucleotides are TGTGCCAGCAGCACTAGCCGTCGGGGGTGGAGGTATGAAAAACTGTTTTTT. The full variable domain, completed using reference TRBV7-9 and TRBJ1-4, is DTGVSQNPRHKITKRGQNVTFRCDPISEHNRLYWYRQTLGQGPEFLTYFQNEAQLEKSRLLSDRFSAERPKGSFSTLEIQRTEQGDSAMYLCASSTSRRGWRYEKLFFGSGTQLSVL.

This chain joins TRBV10-3 and TRBJ1-5; D perhaps matches TRBD1 (6 bases). There are 14 residues in the CDR3. Germline loops: CDR1 ENHRY, CDR2 SYGVKD. The germline V and J ends were trimmed by 9 bases and 3 bases, with 15 bases remaining between them. This CDR3 is CAIARDTFNQPQHF. DNA for the CDR3: TGTGCCATTGCCCGGGACACGTTCAATCAGCCCCAGCATTTT.